This record covers a single T cell receptor (beta chain). These data belong to a study of blood T cell repertoires in COVID-19. Germline V CDR1 and CDR2: GTSNPN, SVGIG (reference sequence). The CDR3 is 15 residues long. J gave up 4 bases and V 3 bases, and 9 bases lay outside the gene matches. TCRdb's copy holds only in-frame clones and misses some; the assay was immunoSEQ multiplex PCR. The sample includes 150,000 to 200,000 clones, 65% to 90% seen only once; the top ten take roughly 8%. The specimen was peripheral blood. The source is a man in his sixties with acute or convalescent COVID-19. This chain links TRBV30 with TRBJ1-1; 9 bases match TRBD1. The CDR3 region has the DNA TGTGCCTGGAGGCCGACAGGGGGGGTTGGCACTGAAGCTTTCTTT. Translating it yields CAWRPTGGVGTEAFF.